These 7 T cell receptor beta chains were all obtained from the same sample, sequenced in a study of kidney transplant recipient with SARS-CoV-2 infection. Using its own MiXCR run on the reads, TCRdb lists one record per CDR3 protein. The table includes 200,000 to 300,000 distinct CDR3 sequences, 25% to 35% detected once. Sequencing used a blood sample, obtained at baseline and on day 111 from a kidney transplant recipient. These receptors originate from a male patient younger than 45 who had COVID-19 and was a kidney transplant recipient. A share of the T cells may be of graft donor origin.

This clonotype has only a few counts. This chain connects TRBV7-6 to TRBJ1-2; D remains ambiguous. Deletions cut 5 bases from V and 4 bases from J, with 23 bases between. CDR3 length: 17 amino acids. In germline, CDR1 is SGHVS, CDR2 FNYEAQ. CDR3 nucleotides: TGTGCCAGCAGCAGGGATAGTGAATCTCGAAAGACCTATGGCTACACCTTC. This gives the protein CASSRDSESRKTYGYTF.

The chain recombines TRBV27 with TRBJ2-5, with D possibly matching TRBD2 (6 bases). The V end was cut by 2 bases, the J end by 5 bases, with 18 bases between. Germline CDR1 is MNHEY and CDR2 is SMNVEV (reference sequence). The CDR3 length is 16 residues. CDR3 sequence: CASSLTSQGSGETQYF. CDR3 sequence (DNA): TGTGCCAGCAGTTTAACTAGCCAGGGCTCCGGGGAGACCCAGTACTTC.

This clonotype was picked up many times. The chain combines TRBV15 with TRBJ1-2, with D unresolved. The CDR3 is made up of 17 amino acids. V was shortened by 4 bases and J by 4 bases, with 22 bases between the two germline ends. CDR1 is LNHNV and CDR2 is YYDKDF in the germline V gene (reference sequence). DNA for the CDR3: TGTGCCACCAGCAATGCATCAAGGTGTGGAAAGACCTATGGCTACACCTTC. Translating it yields CATSNASRCGKTYGYTF.

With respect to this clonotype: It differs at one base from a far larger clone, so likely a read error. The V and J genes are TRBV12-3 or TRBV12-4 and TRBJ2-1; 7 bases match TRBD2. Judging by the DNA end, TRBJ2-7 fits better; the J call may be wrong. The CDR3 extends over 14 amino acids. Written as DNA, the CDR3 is TGTGCCAGCAGGTCTGGCGGGAGCAACTACGAGCAGTACTTC. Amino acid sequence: CASRSGGSNYEQYF.

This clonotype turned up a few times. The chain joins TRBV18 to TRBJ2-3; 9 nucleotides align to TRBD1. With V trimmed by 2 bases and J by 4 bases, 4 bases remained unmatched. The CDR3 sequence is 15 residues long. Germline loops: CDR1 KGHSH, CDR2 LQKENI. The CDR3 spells CASSPTGGESDTQYF. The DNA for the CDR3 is TGTGCCAGCTCACCAACAGGGGGCGAGTCAGATACGCAGTATTTT.

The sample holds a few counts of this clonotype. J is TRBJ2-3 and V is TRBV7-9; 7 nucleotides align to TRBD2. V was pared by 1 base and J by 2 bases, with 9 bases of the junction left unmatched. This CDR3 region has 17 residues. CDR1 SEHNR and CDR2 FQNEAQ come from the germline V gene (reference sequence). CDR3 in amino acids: CASSLVGSGTYTDTQYF. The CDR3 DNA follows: TGTGCCAGCAGCTTAGTGGGGAGCGGGACCTACACAGATACGCAGTATTTT.

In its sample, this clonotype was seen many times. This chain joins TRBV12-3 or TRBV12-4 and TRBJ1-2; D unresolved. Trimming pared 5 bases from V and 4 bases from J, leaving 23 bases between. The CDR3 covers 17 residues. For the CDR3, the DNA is TGTGCCAGCAGTGGAGTAGGCAGCTTCCGAAAGACCTATGGCTACACCTTC. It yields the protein CASSGVGSFRKTYGYTF.